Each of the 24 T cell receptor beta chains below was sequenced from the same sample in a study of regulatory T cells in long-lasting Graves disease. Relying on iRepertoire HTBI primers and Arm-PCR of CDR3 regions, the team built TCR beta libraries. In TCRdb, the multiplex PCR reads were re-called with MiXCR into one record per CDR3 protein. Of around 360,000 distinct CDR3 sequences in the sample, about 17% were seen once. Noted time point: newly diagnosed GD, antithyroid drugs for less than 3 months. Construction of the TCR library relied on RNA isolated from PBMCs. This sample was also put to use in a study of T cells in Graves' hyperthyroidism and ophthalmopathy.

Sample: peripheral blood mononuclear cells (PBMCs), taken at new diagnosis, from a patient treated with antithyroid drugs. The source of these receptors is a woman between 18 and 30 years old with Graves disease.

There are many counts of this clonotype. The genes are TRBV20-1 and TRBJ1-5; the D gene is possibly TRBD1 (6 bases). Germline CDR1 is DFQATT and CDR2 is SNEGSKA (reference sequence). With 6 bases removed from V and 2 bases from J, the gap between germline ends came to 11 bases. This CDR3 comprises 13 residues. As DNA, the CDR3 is TGCAGTGCCATACACAGGGGCAATCAGCCCCAGCATTTT. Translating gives CSAIHRGNQPQHF.

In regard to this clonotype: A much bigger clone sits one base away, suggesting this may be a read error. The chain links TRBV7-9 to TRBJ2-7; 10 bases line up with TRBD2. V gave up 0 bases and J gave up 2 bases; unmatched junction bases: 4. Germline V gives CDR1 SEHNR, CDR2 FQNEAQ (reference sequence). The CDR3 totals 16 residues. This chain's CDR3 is CASSLALGTSAYEQYF. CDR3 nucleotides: TGTGCCAGCAGCTTAGCGCTTGGGACTAGCGCCTACGAGCAGTACTTC.

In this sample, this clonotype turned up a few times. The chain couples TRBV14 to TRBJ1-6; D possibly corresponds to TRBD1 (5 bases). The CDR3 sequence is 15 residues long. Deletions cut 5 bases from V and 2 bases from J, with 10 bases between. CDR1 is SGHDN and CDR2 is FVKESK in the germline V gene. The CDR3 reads CASSSLTAYNSPLHF. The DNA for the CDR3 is TGTGCCAGCAGCTCCCTGACAGCCTATAATTCACCCCTCCACTTT.

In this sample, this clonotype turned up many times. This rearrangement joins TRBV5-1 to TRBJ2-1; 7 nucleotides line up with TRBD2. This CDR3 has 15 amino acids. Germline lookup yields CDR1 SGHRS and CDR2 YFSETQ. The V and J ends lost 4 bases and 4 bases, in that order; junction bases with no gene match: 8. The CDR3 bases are TGCGCCAGCAGCCCCCTGAGCGGGGAGTACAATGAGCAGTTCTTC. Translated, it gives CASSPLSGEYNEQFF.

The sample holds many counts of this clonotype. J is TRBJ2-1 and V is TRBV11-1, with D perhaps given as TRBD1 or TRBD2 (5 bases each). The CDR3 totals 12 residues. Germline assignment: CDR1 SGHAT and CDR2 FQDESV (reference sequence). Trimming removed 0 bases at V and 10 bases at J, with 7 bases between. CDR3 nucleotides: TGTGCCAGCAGCTTAGCGAGGGGAGAGCAGTTCTTC. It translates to CASSLARGEQFF. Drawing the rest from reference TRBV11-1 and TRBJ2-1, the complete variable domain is EAEVAQSPRYKITEKSQAVAFWCDPISGHATLYWYRQILGQGPELLVQFQDESVVDDSQLPKDRFSAERLKGVDSTLKIQPAELGDSAMYLCASSLARGEQFFGPGTRLTVL.

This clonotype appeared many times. The CDR3 reads CASSPGMSNQPQHF. The CDR3 DNA follows: TGTGCCAGCAGTCCAGGGATGAGCAATCAGCCCCAGCATTTT. V usage is TRBV2 and J usage is TRBJ1-5, with TRBD1 as a possible D gene (5 bases). Trimming removed 5 bases from V and 1 base from J, with 9 bases in between. Per germline, CDR1 SNHLY and CDR2 FYNNEI. The CDR3 extends over 14 amino acids. Full variable domain (rest looked up from reference TRBV2 and TRBJ1-5): EPEVTQTPSHQVTQMGQEVILRCVPISNHLYFYWYRQILGQKVEFLVSFYNNEISEKSEIFDDQFSVERPDGSNFTLKIRSTKLEDSAMYFCASSPGMSNQPQHFGDGTRLSIL.

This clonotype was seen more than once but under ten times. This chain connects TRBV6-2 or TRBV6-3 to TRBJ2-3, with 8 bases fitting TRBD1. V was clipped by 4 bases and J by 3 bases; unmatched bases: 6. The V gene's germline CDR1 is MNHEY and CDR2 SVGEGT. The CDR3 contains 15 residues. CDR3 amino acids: CASSSPQGGTDTQYF. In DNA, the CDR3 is TGTGCCAGCAGTTCCCCACAGGGGGGAACAGATACGCAGTATTTT.

The CDR3 DNA reads as TGTGCCAGCAGCGTAGGTCCAACAGGGGGCTTCTCAAACACCGGGGAGCTGTTTTTT. This codes for CASSVGPTGGFSNTGELFF. This chain links TRBV9 with TRBJ2-2; 9 bases fit TRBD1. V dropped 0 bases and J dropped 2; count of bases not matched to a gene: 11. This CDR3 spans 19 amino acids. Germline V CDR1 and CDR2: SGDLS, YYNGEE.

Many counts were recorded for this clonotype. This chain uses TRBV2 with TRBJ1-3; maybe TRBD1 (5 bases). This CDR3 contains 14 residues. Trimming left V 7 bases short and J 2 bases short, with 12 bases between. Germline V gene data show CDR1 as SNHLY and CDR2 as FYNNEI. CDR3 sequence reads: CASKDGTAGNTIYF. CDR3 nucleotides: TGTGCCAGCAAGGACGGGACGGCTGGAAACACCATATATTTT.

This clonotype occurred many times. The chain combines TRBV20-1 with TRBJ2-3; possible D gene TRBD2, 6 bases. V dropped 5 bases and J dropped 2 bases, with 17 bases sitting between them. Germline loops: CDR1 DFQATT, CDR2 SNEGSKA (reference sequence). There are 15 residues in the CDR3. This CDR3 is CSAELAGEATDTQYF. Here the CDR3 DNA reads TGCAGTGCTGAGTTGGCCGGGGAGGCCACAGATACGCAGTATTTT.

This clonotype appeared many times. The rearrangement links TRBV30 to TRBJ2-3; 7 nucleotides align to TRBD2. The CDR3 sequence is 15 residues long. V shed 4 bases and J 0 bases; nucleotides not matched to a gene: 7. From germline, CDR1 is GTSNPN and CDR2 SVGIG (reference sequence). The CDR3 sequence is CAWIAGEGSTDTQYF. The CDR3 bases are TGTGCCTGGATCGCGGGGGAGGGGAGCACAGATACGCAGTATTTT.

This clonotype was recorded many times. CDR3 in amino acids: CASSEWVGATTYGYTF. CDR3 nucleotides: TGTGCCAGCAGTGAGTGGGTCGGGGCAACCACTTATGGCTACACCTTC. This chain connects TRBV6-1 to TRBJ1-2, with TRBD1 as a possible D gene (5 bases). V shed 3 bases and J shed 5 bases, with 19 bases lying between them. Germline V gene data show CDR1 as MNHNS and CDR2 as SASEGT. This CDR3 spans 16 amino acids.

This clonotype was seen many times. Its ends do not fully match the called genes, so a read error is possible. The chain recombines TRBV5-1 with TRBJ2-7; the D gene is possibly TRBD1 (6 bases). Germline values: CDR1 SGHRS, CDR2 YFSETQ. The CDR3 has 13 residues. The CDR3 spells CASSLAGGDEQYF. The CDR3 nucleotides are TGTGCCAGCAGCTTGGCTGGGGGCGACGAGCAGTACTTC.

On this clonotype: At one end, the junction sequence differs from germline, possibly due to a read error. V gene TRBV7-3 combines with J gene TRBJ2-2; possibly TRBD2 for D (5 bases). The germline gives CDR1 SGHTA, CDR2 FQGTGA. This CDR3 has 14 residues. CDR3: CASSLKARTGELVF. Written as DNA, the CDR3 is TGTGCCAGCAGCTTAAAGGCACGCACCGGGGAGCTGGTTTTT.

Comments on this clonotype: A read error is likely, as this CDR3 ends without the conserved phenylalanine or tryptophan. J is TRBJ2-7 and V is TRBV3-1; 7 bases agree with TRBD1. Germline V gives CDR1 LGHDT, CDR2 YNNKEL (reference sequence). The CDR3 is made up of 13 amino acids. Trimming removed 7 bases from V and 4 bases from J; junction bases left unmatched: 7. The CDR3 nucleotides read TGTGCCAGCATGGGAGAGACAGGGTACGAGCAGTACTTA. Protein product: CASMGETGYEQYL.

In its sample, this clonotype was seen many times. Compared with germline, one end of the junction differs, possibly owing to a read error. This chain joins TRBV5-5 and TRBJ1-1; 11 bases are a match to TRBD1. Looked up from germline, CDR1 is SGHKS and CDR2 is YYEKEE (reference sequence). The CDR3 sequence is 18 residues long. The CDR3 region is CASNGRGTGGSSDTEAFF. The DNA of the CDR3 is TGCGCCAGCAATGGCAGGGGGACAGGGGGGTCGTCGGACACTGAAGCTTTCTTT.

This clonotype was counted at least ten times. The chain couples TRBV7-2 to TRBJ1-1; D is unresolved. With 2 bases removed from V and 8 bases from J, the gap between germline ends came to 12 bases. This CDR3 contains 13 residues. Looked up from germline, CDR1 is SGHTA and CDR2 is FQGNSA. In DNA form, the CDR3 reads TGTGCCAGCAGCTTAAATAGGGCCTTCGAAGCTTTCTTT. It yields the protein CASSLNRAFEAFF.

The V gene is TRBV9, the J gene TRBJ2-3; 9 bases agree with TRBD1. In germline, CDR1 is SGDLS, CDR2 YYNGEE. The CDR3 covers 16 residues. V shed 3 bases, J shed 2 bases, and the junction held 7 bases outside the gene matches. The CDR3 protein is CASSGDRGRYTDTQYF. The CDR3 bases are TGTGCCAGCAGCGGAGACAGGGGGAGGTACACAGATACGCAGTATTTT.

DNA of the CDR3: TGCAGCGTTTTTAGGAGAGACTCCTACGAGCAGTACTTC. The encoded protein is CSVFRRDSYEQYF. The chain employs TRBV29-1 and TRBJ2-7; D gene ambiguous. The ends were cut back, 5 bases at V and 0 bases at J, with 11 bases in the middle. The CDR3 loop spans 13 amino acids. The germline V gene has CDR1 SQVTM and CDR2 ANQGSEA.

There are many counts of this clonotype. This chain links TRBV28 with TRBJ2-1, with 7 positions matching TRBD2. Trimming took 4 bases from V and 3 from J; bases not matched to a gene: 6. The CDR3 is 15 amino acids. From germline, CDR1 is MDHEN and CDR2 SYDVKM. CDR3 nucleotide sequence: TGTGCCAGCAGTTGGGGTGGGGGGGTCTACAATGAGCAGTTCTTC. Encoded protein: CASSWGGGVYNEQFF. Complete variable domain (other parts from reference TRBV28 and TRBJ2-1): DVKVTQSSRYLVKRTGEKVFLECVQDMDHENMFWYRQDPGLGLRLIYFSYDVKMKEKGDIPEGYSVSREKKERFSLILESASTNQTSMYLCASSWGGGVYNEQFFGPGTRLTVL.

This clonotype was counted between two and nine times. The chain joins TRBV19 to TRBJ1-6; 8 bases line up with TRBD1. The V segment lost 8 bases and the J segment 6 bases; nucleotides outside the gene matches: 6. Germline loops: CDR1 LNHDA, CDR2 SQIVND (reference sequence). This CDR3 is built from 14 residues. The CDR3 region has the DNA TGTGCCAGTTGCCCGACAGGGGCTAATTCACCCCTCCACTTT. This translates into CASCPTGANSPLHF. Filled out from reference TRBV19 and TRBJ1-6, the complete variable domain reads DGGITQSPKYLFRKEGQNVTLSCEQNLNHDAMYWYRQDPGQGLRLIYYSQIVNDFQKGDIAEGYSVSREKKESFPLTVTSAQKNPTAFYLCASCPTGANSPLHFGNGTRLTVT.

The CDR3 spells CASRQGAGGNQPQHF. DNA for the CDR3: TGTGCCAGTCGACAGGGGGCGGGCGGTAATCAGCCCCAGCATTTT. The chain combines TRBV2 with TRBJ1-5; 10 nucleotides agree with TRBD1. Unmatched junction bases numbered 9, after V lost 9 bases and J lost 4 bases. In germline, CDR1 is SNHLY, CDR2 FYNNEI. The CDR3 consists of 15 residues.

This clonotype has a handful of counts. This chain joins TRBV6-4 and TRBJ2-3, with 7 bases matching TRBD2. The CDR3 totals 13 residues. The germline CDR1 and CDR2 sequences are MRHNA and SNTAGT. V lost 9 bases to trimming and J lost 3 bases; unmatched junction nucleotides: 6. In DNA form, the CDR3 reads TGTGCCAGAGGGAGGGGCACGACAGATACGCAGTATTTT. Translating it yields CARGRGTTDTQYF.

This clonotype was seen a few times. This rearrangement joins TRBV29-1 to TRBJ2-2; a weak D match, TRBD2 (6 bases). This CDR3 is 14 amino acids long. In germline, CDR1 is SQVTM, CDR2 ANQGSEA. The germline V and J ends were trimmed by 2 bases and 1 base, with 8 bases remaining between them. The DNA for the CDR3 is TGCAGCGTTGAATGGAGGGGGAACACCGGGGAGCTGTTTTTT. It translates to CSVEWRGNTGELFF.